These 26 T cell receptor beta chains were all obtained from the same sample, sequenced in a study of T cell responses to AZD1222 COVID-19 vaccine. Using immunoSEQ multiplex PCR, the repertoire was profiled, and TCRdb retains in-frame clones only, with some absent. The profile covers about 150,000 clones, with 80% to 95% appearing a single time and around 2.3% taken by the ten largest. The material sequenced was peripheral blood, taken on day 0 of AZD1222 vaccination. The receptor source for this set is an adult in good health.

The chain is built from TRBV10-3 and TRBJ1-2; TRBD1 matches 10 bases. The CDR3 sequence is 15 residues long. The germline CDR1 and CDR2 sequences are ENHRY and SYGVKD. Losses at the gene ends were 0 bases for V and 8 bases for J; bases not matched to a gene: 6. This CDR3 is CAISESGTGDGGYTF. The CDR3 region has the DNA TGTGCCATCAGTGAGTCTGGGACAGGGGATGGCGGCTACACCTTC.

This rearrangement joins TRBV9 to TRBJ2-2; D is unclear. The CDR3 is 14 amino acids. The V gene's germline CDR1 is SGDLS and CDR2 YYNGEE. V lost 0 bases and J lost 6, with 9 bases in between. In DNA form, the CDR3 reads TGTGCCAGCAGCGTAGAGAGCCAAGCCGGGGAGCTGTTTTTT. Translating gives CASSVESQAGELFF.

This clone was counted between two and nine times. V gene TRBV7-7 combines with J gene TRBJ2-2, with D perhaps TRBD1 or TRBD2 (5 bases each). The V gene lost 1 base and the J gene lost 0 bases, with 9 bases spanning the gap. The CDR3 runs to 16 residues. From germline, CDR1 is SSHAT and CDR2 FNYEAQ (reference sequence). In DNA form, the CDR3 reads TGTGCCAGCAGCTTAGTGCAGGGAGCGAACACCGGGGAGCTGTTTTTT. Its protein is CASSLVQGANTGELFF.

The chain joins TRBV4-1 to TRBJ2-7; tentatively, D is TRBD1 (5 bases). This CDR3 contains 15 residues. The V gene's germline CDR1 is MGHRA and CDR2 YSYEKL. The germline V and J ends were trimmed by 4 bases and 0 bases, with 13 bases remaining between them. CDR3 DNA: TGCGCCAGCAGCCCCACAGGTCCGAGCTCCTACGAGCAGTACTTC. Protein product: CASSPTGPSSYEQYF.

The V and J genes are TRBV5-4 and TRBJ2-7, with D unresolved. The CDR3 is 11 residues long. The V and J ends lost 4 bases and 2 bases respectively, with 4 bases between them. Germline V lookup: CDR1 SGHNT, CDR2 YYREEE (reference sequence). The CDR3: CASSTTYEQYF. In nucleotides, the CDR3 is TGTGCCAGCAGCACAACCTACGAGCAGTACTTC.

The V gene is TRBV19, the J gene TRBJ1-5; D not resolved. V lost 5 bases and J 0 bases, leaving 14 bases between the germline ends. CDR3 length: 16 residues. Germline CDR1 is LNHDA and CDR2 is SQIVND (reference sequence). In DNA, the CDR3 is TGTGCCAGTAGTGTCGGTGCAGGACCTAGCAATCAGCCCCAGCATTTT. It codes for CASSVGAGPSNQPQHF.

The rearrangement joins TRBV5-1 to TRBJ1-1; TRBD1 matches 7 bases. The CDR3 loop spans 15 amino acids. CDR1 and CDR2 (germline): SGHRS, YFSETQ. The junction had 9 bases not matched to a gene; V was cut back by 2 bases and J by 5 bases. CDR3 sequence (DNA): TGCGCCAGCAGCTTCGGTTCAGGGGGATGGACTGAAGCTTTCTTT. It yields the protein CASSFGSGGWTEAFF.

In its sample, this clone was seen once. The CDR3 here is CASSPGQGKYGYTF. CDR3 DNA: TGCGCCAGCAGCCCGGGACAGGGGAAGTATGGCTACACCTTC. This chain uses TRBV4-1 with TRBJ1-2, with TRBD1 matching 10 bases. Germline loops: CDR1 MGHRA, CDR2 YSYEKL. Unmatched junction bases numbered 4, after V lost 4 bases and J lost 5 bases. The CDR3 extends over 14 amino acids.

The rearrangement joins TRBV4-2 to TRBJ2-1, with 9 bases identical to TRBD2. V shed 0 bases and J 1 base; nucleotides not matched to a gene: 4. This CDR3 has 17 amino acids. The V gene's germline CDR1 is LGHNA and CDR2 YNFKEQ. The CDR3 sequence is CASSQDLAGESYNEQFF. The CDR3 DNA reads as TGTGCCAGCAGCCAAGATTTAGCGGGGGAATCCTACAATGAGCAGTTCTTC.

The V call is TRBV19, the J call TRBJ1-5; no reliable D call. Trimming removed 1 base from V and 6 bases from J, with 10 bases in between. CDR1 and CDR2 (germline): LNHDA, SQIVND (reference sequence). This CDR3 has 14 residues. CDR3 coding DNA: TGTGCCAGTAGTATAGTGGACGGAAGTCAGCCCCAGCATTTT. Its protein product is CASSIVDGSQPQHF.

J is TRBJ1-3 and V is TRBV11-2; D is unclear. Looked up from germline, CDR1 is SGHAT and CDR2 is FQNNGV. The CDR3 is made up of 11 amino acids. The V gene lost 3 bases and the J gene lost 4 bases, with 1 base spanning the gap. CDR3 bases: TGTGCCAGCAGCTTGGGAAACACCATATATTTT. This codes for CASSLGNTIYF.

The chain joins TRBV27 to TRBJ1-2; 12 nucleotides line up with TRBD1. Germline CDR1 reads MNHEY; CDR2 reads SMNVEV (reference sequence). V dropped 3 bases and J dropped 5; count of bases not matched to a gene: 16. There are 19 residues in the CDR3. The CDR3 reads CASSFSTPGQGAMGYGYTF. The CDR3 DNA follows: TGTGCCAGCAGTTTCTCCACGCCGGGACAGGGGGCAATGGGGTATGGCTACACCTTC.

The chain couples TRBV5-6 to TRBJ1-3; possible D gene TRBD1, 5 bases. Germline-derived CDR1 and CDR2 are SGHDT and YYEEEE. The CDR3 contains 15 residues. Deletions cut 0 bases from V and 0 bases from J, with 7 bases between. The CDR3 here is CASSLGGVSGNTIYF. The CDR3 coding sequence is TGTGCCAGCAGCTTGGGGGGCGTCTCTGGAAACACCATATATTTT.

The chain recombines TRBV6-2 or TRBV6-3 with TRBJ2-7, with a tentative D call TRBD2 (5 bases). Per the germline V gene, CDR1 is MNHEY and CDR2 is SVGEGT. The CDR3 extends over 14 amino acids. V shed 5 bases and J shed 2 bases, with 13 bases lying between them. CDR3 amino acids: CASSPGLVTYEQYF. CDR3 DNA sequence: TGTGCCAGCAGTCCCGGACTTGTAACCTACGAGCAGTACTTC.

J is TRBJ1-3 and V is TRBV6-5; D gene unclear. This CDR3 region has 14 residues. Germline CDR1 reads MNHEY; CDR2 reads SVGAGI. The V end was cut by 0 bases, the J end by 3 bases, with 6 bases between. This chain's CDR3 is CASSYSLGGNTIYF. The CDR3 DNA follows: TGTGCCAGCAGTTACTCCCTTGGTGGAAACACCATATATTTT.

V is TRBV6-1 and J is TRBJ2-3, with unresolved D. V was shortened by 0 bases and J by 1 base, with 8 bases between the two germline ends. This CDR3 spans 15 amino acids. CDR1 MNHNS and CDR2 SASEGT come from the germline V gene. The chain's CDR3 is CASSEALDGTDTQYF. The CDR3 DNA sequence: TGTGCCAGCAGTGAAGCCCTGGATGGCACAGATACGCAGTATTTT.

This CDR3 is CASSQSPMNTEAFF. CDR3 in DNA: TGTGCCAGCAGCCAAAGCCCCATGAACACTGAAGCTTTCTTT. The chain combines TRBV16 with TRBJ1-1; unclear D gene. The V and J ends lost 2 bases and 0 bases respectively, with 7 bases between them. This CDR3 spans 14 amino acids. Germline V lookup: CDR1 KGHSY, CDR2 FQNENV.

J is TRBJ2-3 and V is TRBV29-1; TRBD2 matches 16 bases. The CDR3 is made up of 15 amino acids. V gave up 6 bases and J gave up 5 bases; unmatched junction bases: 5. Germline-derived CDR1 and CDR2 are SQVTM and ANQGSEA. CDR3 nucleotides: TGCAGCGTCGGGACTAGCGGGAGGGGGAAAGATACGCAGTATTTT. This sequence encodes CSVGTSGRGKDTQYF.

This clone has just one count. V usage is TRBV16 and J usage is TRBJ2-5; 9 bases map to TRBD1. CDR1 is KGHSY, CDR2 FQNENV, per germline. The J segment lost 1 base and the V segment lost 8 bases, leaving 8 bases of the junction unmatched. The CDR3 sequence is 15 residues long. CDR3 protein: CASGRPGQGQETQYF. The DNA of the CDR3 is TGTGCCAGCGGTAGACCGGGACAGGGCCAAGAGACCCAGTACTTC.

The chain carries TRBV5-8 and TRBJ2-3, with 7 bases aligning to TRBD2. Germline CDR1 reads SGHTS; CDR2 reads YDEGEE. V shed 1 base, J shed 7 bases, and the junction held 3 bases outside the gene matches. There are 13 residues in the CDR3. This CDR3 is CASSLSGVNTQYF. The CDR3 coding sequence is TGTGCCAGCAGCTTGAGCGGGGTTAATACGCAGTATTTT.

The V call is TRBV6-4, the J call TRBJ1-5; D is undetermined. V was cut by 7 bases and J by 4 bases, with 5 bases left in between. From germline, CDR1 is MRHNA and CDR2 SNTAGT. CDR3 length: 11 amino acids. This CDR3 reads CASNSNQPQHF. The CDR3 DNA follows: TGTGCCAGCAACTCAAATCAGCCCCAGCATTTT.

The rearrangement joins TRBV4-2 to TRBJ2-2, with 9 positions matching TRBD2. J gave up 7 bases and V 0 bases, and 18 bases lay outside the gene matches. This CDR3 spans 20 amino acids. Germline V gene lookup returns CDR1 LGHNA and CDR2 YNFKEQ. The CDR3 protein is CASSQDPYPRRGGSVGELFF. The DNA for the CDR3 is TGTGCCAGCAGCCAAGACCCCTATCCGAGGCGGGGGGGCAGTGTCGGGGAGCTGTTTTTT.

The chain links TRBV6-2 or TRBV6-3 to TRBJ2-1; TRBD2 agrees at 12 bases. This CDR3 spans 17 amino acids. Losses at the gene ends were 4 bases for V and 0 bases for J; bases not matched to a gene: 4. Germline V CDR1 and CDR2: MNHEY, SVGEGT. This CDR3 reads CASSSLAGGVSYNEQFF. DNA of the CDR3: TGTGCCAGCAGTTCCCTAGCGGGGGGGGTCTCCTACAATGAGCAGTTCTTC.

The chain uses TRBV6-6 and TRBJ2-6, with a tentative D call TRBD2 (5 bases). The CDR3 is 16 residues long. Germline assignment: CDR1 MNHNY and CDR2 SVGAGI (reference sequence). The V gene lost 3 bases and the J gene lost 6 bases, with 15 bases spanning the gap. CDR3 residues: CASSYPDGREANVLTF. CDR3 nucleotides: TGTGCCAGCAGTTATCCGGACGGCCGGGAGGCCAACGTCCTGACTTTC.

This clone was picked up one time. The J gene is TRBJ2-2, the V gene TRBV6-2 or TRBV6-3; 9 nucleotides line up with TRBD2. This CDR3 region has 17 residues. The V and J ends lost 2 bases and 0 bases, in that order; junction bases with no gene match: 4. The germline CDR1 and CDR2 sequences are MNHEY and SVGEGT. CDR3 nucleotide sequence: TGTGCCAGCAGTTACATTGGCGGGAGGGCGAACACCGGGGAGCTGTTTTTT. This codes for CASSYIGGRANTGELFF.

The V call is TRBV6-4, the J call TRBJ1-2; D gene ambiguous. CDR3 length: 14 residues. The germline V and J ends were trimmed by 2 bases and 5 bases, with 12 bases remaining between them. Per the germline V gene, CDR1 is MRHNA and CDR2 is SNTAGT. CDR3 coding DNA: TGTGCCAGCAGTGACGGCCCTCTCGGATATGGCTACACCTTC. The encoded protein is CASSDGPLGYGYTF.